This T cell receptor (beta chain) originates from a study of patients and donors after allogeneic stem cell transplantation. Using its own MiXCR run on the RT-PCR reads, TCRdb lists one record per CDR3 protein. The repertoire holds more than 850,000 distinct CDR3 sequences, with 18% as singletons. Germline lookup yields CDR1 DFQATT and CDR2 SNEGSKA (reference sequence). The CDR3 extends over 10 amino acids. The V and J ends lost 7 bases and 5 bases respectively, with 8 bases between them. The sequence was obtained from a human donor who was either an allogeneic HSCT recipient or a stem cell or donor lymphocyte infusion donor (not recorded which). It is not recorded whose cells these are; they may come from a transplant donor. Sequencing was performed on blood, either unsorted or a sorted T cell fraction (not recorded which). The chain has TRBV20-1 and TRBJ2-5; D gene unclear. CDR3: CSELMETQYF. CDR3 nucleotide sequence: TGCAGTGAACTAATGGAGACCCAGTACTTC.